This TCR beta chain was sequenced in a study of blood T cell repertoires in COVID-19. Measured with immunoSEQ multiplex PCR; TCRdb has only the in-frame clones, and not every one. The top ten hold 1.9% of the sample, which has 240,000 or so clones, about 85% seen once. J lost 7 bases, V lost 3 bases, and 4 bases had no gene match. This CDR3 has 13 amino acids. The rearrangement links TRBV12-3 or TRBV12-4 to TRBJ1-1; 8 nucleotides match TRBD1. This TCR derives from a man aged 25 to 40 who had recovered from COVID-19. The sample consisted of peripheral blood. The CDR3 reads CASSFSGGGEAFF. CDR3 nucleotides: TGTGCCAGCAGTTTCTCAGGGGGCGGTGAAGCTTTCTTT.